The 19 T cell receptor beta chains listed next were all sequenced from one sample in a study of cytomegalovirus exposure and HLA in healthy donors. Both 60 Vbeta primers and 13 Jbeta primers went into the PCR. The method was immunoSEQ multiplex PCR; TCRdb's version includes in-frame clones alone and lacks a portion of them. The sample yields around 96,000 clones, approximately 72% seen once. Sequencing was performed on PBMCs. The receptors were sampled from a man under 40 in good health and CMV-seropositive.

The chain has TRBV5-1 and TRBJ2-1; D is unresolved. The V gene lost 6 bases and the J gene lost 8 bases, with 12 bases spanning the gap. The CDR3 sequence is 12 residues long. From germline, CDR1 is SGHRS and CDR2 YFSETQ. CDR3 sequence reads: CASTTSMHEQFF. The CDR3 DNA is TGCGCCAGCACCACATCCATGCATGAGCAGTTCTTC.

V usage is TRBV6-5 and J usage is TRBJ1-1; 9 bases map to TRBD1. V was clipped by 7 bases and J by 3 bases; unmatched bases: 9. Germline V gene data show CDR1 as MNHEY and CDR2 as SVGAGI. The CDR3 is 15 residues long. CDR3 region: CASTGSRTGDTEAFF. The DNA for the CDR3 is TGTGCCAGCACCGGAAGTAGGACAGGGGACACTGAAGCTTTCTTT.

The chain is built from TRBV9 and TRBJ2-2; D is possibly TRBD2 (6 bases). In germline, CDR1 is SGDLS, CDR2 YYNGEE. Between the trimmed V and J ends, which lost 0 bases and 5 bases, there was a span of 8 bases. The CDR3 is 14 residues long. The CDR3, as DNA: TGTGCCAGCAGCGTAGGGGGGGATACCGGGGAGCTGTTTTTT. This codes for CASSVGGDTGELFF.

The chain recombines TRBV19 with TRBJ2-7, with 11 bases fitting TRBD1. This CDR3 is 12 amino acids long. The germline gives CDR1 LNHDA, CDR2 SQIVND (reference sequence). The V segment lost 6 bases and the J segment 11 bases; nucleotides outside the gene matches: 6. The CDR3 DNA sequence: TGTGCCAGTAGCCGACCGGGACAGGGGGAGTACTTC. It specifies CASSRPGQGEYF.

The chain carries TRBV7-3 and TRBJ2-6, with 8 bases fitting TRBD2. Germline CDR1 is SGHTA and CDR2 is FQGTGA. The ends lost 5 bases at V and 1 base at J; junction bases unmatched: 10. This CDR3 spans 18 amino acids. The CDR3 is CASSPLGGARSGANVLTF. The CDR3 nucleotides read TGTGCCAGCAGCCCCCTCGGGGGGGCAAGGTCTGGGGCCAACGTCCTGACTTTC. Based on the CDR3 plus reference TRBV7-3 and TRBJ2-6, the full variable domain is GAGVSQTPSNKVTEKGKYVELRCDPISGHTALYWYRQSLGQGPEFLIYFQGTGAADDSGLPNDRFFAVRPEGSVSTLKIQRTERGDSAVYLCASSPLGGARSGANVLTFGAGSRLTVL.

This sequence joins TRBV13 and TRBJ2-2; 11 nucleotides align to TRBD2. The CDR3 is made up of 16 amino acids. With 4 bases clipped from V and 5 bases from J, the junction kept 6 bases outside the gene matches. CDR1 and CDR2 from the germline V gene are PRHDT and FYEKMQ (reference sequence). The DNA for the CDR3 is TGTGCCAGCAGCTCAAGACTAGCGGGGAAAACCGGGGAGCTGTTTTTT. Its protein is CASSSRLAGKTGELFF.

The chain uses TRBV5-6 and TRBJ2-3; 9 bases are shared with TRBD2. The CDR3 is 15 residues long. Germline values: CDR1 SGHDT, CDR2 YYEEEE. With V trimmed by 3 bases and J by 10 bases, 12 bases remained unmatched. For the CDR3, the DNA is TGTGCCAGCAGCTCTCCCCTAGCGGGGTGGGGAGCGCAGTATTTT. This codes for CASSSPLAGWGAQYF.

The rearrangement uses TRBV5-1 and TRBJ2-7, with 11 bases lining up with TRBD1. The ends lost 3 bases at V and 8 bases at J; junction bases unmatched: 4. The CDR3 has 13 amino acids. Germline loops: CDR1 SGHRS, CDR2 YFSETQ. The CDR3 DNA follows: TGCGCCAGCAGCTATACGGACAGGGGGCAGCAGTACTTC. As protein: CASSYTDRGQQYF. Using reference TRBV5-1 and TRBJ2-7 for the parts outside the CDR3, the full variable domain is KAGVTQTPRYLIKTRGQQVTLSCSPISGHRSVSWYQQTPGQGLQFLFEYFSETQRNKGNFPGRFSGRQFSNSRSEMNVSTLELGDSALYLCASSYTDRGQQYFGPGTRLTVT.

This clone came up once. This sequence joins TRBV2 and TRBJ1-5; perhaps TRBD1 as D (6 bases). The CDR3 has 15 residues. Germline-derived CDR1 and CDR2 are SNHLY and FYNNEI. Trimming removed 6 bases from V and 2 bases from J, with 14 bases in between. The CDR3 reads CASRPTGSGNQPQHF. In DNA, the CDR3 is TGTGCCAGCAGGCCAACAGGGTCGGGCAATCAGCCCCAGCATTTT.

This clone turned up a few times. V usage is TRBV4-2 and J usage is TRBJ2-5; unclear D gene. CDR3 length: 16 residues. Trimming took off 0 bases at V and 4 bases at J, with 15 bases between the two ends. CDR1 is LGHNA and CDR2 is YNFKEQ in the germline V gene. The CDR3 nucleotides are TGTGCCAGCAGCCAAGAACTCGGAGATGGTCGAGAGACCCAGTACTTC. Its translation: CASSQELGDGRETQYF.

Details on this clone: The sample holds other DNA sequences that translate to the same CDR3. V gene TRBV19 combines with J gene TRBJ2-7; unclear D gene. Trimming removed 3 bases at V and 1 base at J, with 7 bases between. Per germline, CDR1 LNHDA and CDR2 SQIVND (reference sequence). The CDR3 runs to 13 residues. For the CDR3, the DNA is TGTGCCAGTAGTATGGGCTCTTCCTACGAGCAGTACTTC. As protein: CASSMGSSYEQYF. Supplemented by reference TRBV19 and TRBJ2-7, the full variable domain reads DGGITQSPKYLFRKEGQNVTLSCEQNLNHDAMYWYRQDPGQGLRLIYYSQIVNDFQKGDIAEGYSVSREKKESFPLTVTSAQKNPTAFYLCASSMGSSYEQYFGPGTRLTVT.

The rearrangement uses TRBV13 and TRBJ2-1; D perhaps matches TRBD2 (5 bases). The CDR3 is made up of 16 amino acids. Germline V gives CDR1 PRHDT, CDR2 FYEKMQ (reference sequence). V lost 5 bases to trimming and J lost 3 bases, with 17 bases between them. CDR3 amino acids: CASSLSSSKGYNEQFF. CDR3 in DNA: TGTGCCAGCAGCCTCAGTTCTAGCAAGGGCTACAATGAGCAGTTCTTC.

This rearrangement joins TRBV15 to TRBJ1-6, with D hard to call. Looked up from germline, CDR1 is LNHNV and CDR2 is YYDKDF (reference sequence). This CDR3 comprises 17 residues. Trimming removed 0 bases at V and 0 bases at J, with 9 bases between. CDR3 bases: TGTGCCACCAGCAGAGAGGTGGCCACCTCCTATAATTCACCCCTCCACTTT. Residues: CATSREVATSYNSPLHF.

This clone turned up a few times. The genes are TRBV4-1 and TRBJ2-5; TRBD2 matches 9 bases. The DNA matches TRBJ2-7 better at its end, which makes the J call doubtful. CDR1 MGHRA and CDR2 YSYEKL come from the germline V gene. CDR3 length: 16 amino acids. DNA for the CDR3: TGCGCCAGCAGCCCCGAATCTAGCGGGGAATCCTACGAGCAGTACTTC. This encodes CASSPESSGESYEQYF.

The chain is built from TRBV5-1 and TRBJ2-3; a weak D match, TRBD1 (7 bases). The germline CDR1 and CDR2 sequences are SGHRS and YFSETQ. The V end was cut by 0 bases, the J end by 3 bases, with 11 bases between. This CDR3 is 15 amino acids long. CDR3 loop: CASSLGQGGTDTQYF. The CDR3 coding sequence is TGCGCCAGCAGCTTGGGGCAGGGGGGTACAGATACGCAGTATTTT. Filled out from reference TRBV5-1 and TRBJ2-3, the complete variable domain reads KAGVTQTPRYLIKTRGQQVTLSCSPISGHRSVSWYQQTPGQGLQFLFEYFSETQRNKGNFPGRFSGRQFSNSRSEMNVSTLELGDSALYLCASSLGQGGTDTQYFGPGTRLTVL.

This rearrangement joins TRBV20-1 to TRBJ2-7; unclear D gene. CDR3 size: 10 residues. Trimming took 3 bases from V and 3 from J, leaving 3 bases between them. Germline V gene data show CDR1 as DFQATT and CDR2 as SNEGSKA (reference sequence). CDR3 in amino acids: CSASNYEQYF. CDR3 nucleotide sequence: TGCAGTGCTAGCAACTACGAGCAGTACTTC.

The chain joins TRBV7-9 to TRBJ2-5, with TRBD2 identical over 10 bases. Trimming removed 3 bases from V and 4 bases from J; junction bases left unmatched: 2. CDR3 size: 14 residues. The germline V gene has CDR1 SEHNR and CDR2 FQNEAQ (reference sequence). The CDR3 is CASSFSSGGETQYF. The CDR3 bases are TGTGCCAGCAGCTTCTCTAGCGGGGGAGAGACCCAGTACTTC.

This chain uses TRBV30 with TRBJ2-5; 7 nucleotides agree with TRBD2. The CDR3 is 15 residues long. Trimming cost V 1 base and J 3 bases; bases outside gene matches: 8. The germline CDR1 and CDR2 sequences are GTSNPN and SVGIG (reference sequence). The CDR3 DNA is TGTGCCTGGAGTGGAGGACTAGAGGGCGAAGAGACCCAGTACTTC. Its protein is CAWSGGLEGEETQYF.

The chain is built from TRBV5-1 and TRBJ2-7; D ambiguous. This CDR3 is 12 amino acids long. Trimming cost V 1 base and J 6 bases, with 8 bases left between them. Germline-derived CDR1 and CDR2 are SGHRS and YFSETQ. DNA for the CDR3: TGCGCCAGCAGCTTGTCGGGTGGCGAGCAGTACTTC. It specifies CASSLSGGEQYF.